This TCR beta chain was documented in a study of tumor-infiltrating lymphocytes in primary liver carcinoma. CDR1 is MNHEY, CDR2 SVGEGT, per germline. The CDR3 runs to 20 residues. V lost 4 bases and J 7 bases, leaving 31 bases between the germline ends. Out of unsorted whole blood came the blood RNA, and germline DNA was extracted as well. Patients had chronic HBV infection and were treatment-naive. Comment on this clonotype: The antigen is not known.

Study-wide results and caveats: Tumor-adjacent and tumor-blood pairs shared a smaller degree of overlap than tumor region pairs. Tumors carried a top-250-clone fraction significantly exceeding that of blood (p = 0.039).

From 500 to 600 ng of total RNA, TCR beta-specific cDNA was reverse-transcribed using a constant-region primer. For TCR beta, libraries were produced by three nested multiplex PCR rounds using slightly modified ARM-PCR. The two initial PCR rounds, approximately 10 cycles each, used TRBV1-TRBV30 forward and C-beta reverse primers. TCRdb re-derived calls from the multiplex PCR reads in MiXCR, one entry per CDR3 protein. The table shows 330,000 or so distinct CDR3 sequences, with about two thirds occurring only once. This clonotype was obtained from a man aged 40-50 years with primary liver carcinoma and hepatitis B virus infection. The chain joins TRBV6-2 or TRBV6-3 to TRBJ2-2; tentatively, D is TRBD2 (5 bases). Specimen: peripheral blood. Written as DNA, the CDR3 is TGTGCCAGCAGTTCGACTCCGGGCGCCGCTAGAGGGTTGTCTGGCGGGGAGCTGTTTTTT. This gives the protein CASSSTPGAARGLSGGELFF.